These 14 T cell receptor beta chains came from one sample sequenced in a study of naive and memory T cell subsets. Both TRBC1 and TRBC2 were covered by a beta constant-region primer of two equimolar oligonucleotides. Using its own MiXCR run on the UMI-ligation and nested PCR reads, TCRdb lists one record per CDR3 protein. The table includes under 100,000 distinct CDR3 sequences, about 6.5% detected once. The sequencing sample was made of central memory CD4+ T cells from blood. The receptors come from a human donor in good health.

This clonotype was found many times. The rearrangement joins TRBV7-2 to TRBJ2-5, with D perhaps matching TRBD1 (5 bases). CDR1 and CDR2 (germline): SGHTA, FQGNSA. This CDR3 is 16 amino acids long. The V end was cut by 6 bases, the J end by 3 bases, with 20 bases between. The CDR3 DNA sequence: TGTGCCAGCAGTAAGGGGTTTGATCGGGTTAAAGAGACCCAGTACTTC. It is translated as CASSKGFDRVKETQYF.

This clonotype came up many times. The chain uses TRBV5-1 and TRBJ2-1; 9 bases fit TRBD2. CDR3 length equals 15 residues. V was pared by 1 base and J by 5 bases, with 4 bases of the junction left unmatched. Germline V gives CDR1 SGHRS, CDR2 YFSETQ. CDR3 residues: CASSLSLAGHNEQFF. The CDR3 DNA is TGCGCCAGCAGCTTGTCCCTAGCGGGGCACAATGAGCAGTTCTTC.

In this sample, this clonotype turned up many times. The rearrangement links TRBV20-1 to TRBJ1-2, with D hard to call. Per the germline V gene, CDR1 is DFQATT and CDR2 is SNEGSKA (reference sequence). V lost 4 bases to trimming and J lost 1 base, with 10 bases between them. The CDR3 consists of 13 residues. Here the CDR3 DNA reads TGCAGTGCTAAGTCCGGTTTTAACTATGGCTACACCTTC. Its translation is CSAKSGFNYGYTF.

With respect to this clonotype: A read error may produce the germline difference seen at one junction end. V is TRBV13 and J is TRBJ1-2; 7 bases line up with TRBD1. This CDR3 is 14 amino acids long. Per the germline V gene, CDR1 is PRHDT and CDR2 is FYEKMQ (reference sequence). The CDR3 DNA is TGTGCCAGCAGCTTGGGACAGACTAAGTATGGCTACAACTTC. Its protein product is CASSLGQTKYGYNF.

This clonotype was seen repeatedly, ten times or more. This chain links TRBV6-5 with TRBJ1-1; D might be TRBD1 (6 bases). Deletions cut 2 bases from V and 4 bases from J, with 17 bases between. This CDR3 has 16 residues. CDR1 MNHEY and CDR2 SVGAGI come from the germline V gene. The CDR3 loop is CASSYTGRGPSTEAFF. The CDR3 nucleotides are TGTGCCAGCAGTTACACGGGTCGGGGGCCCTCCACTGAAGCTTTCTTT.

In the case of this clonotype: Given a much more abundant clone one base away, this may be a read error. The rearrangement uses TRBV7-2 and TRBJ2-5, with D possibly being TRBD1 (7 bases). The V and J ends lost 4 bases and 4 bases respectively, with 19 bases between them. The CDR3 runs to 16 residues. Germline V lookup: CDR1 SGHTA, CDR2 FQGNSA. CDR3 amino acids: CASSSPPRGEAETQYF. The CDR3 region has the DNA TGTGCCAGCAGCTCCCCGCCCAGGGGGGAGGCAGAGACCCAGTACTTC.

This clonotype was found many times. This sequence joins TRBV6-2 or TRBV6-3 and TRBJ1-1; maybe TRBD1 (6 bases). This CDR3 spans 15 amino acids. Trimming took 5 bases from V and 0 from J, leaving 13 bases between them. The germline CDR1 and CDR2 sequences are MNHEY and SVGEGT. The CDR3 DNA is TGTGCCAGCAGTCCGACTGACAGGATGAACACTGAAGCTTTCTTT. Protein: CASSPTDRMNTEAFF.

This clonotype was recorded many times. The CDR3 bases are TGTGCCAGCAGACCTACACTAGCGGGAGTATCCTACGAGCAGTACTTC. It codes for CASRPTLAGVSYEQYF. The rearrangement links TRBV7-3 to TRBJ2-7; 11 bases map to TRBD2. V shed 6 bases and J 1 base; nucleotides not matched to a gene: 8. CDR1 and CDR2 (germline): SGHTA, FQGTGA. This CDR3 comprises 16 residues.

Ten or more counts support this clonotype. This chain connects TRBV2 to TRBJ1-5; a weak D match, TRBD1 (5 bases). V was clipped by 6 bases and J by 0 bases, with 9 bases between them. The CDR3 is 14 amino acids. CDR1 is SNHLY and CDR2 is FYNNEI in the germline V gene. This CDR3 is CASRTVYSNQPQHF. The CDR3 bases are TGTGCCAGCAGGACAGTCTATAGCAATCAGCCCCAGCATTTT.

This clonotype showed up just a few times. The rearrangement joins TRBV20-1 to TRBJ2-2, with a possible D match to TRBD2 (6 bases). CDR1 is DFQATT, CDR2 SNEGSKA, per germline (reference sequence). The CDR3 covers 16 residues. The V and J ends lost 3 bases and 1 base respectively, with 15 bases between them. The CDR3 nucleotides are TGCAGTGCTAGGGTGGGGGGACGGAAGAACACCGGGGAGCTGTTTTTT. Protein product: CSARVGGRKNTGELFF.

The chain joins TRBV15 to TRBJ1-2; tentatively, D is TRBD1 (6 bases). The germline V gene encodes CDR1 LNHNV and CDR2 YYDKDF (reference sequence). CDR3 length: 15 residues. Trimming took 0 bases from V and 7 from J, leaving 15 bases between them. DNA for the CDR3: TGTGCCACCAGCAGAGATCGGGGAAGGGGGGGTGGCTACACCTTC. As protein: CATSRDRGRGGGYTF.

This clonotype was recorded at least ten times. The CDR3 DNA sequence: TGTGCCAGCAGCTTGGGAAGGGCCTTAGCTAACTATGGCTACACCTTC. Protein product: CASSLGRALANYGYTF. V and J are TRBV5-5 and TRBJ1-2; no clear D gene. Germline V gene lookup returns CDR1 SGHKS and CDR2 YYEKEE (reference sequence). Trimming removed 0 bases from V and 0 bases from J, with 12 bases in between. The length of the CDR3 is 16 residues.

V and J are TRBV11-2 and TRBJ1-6; no clear D gene. The V gene's germline CDR1 is SGHAT and CDR2 FQNNGV. V lost 3 bases and J 10 bases, leaving 7 bases between the germline ends. The CDR3 contains 12 residues. The CDR3 is CASSLLGSPLHF. Here the CDR3 DNA reads TGTGCCAGCAGCTTGTTAGGGTCACCCCTCCACTTT.

In its sample, this clonotype was seen many times. This sequence joins TRBV7-9 and TRBJ1-4; D perhaps matches TRBD1 (5 bases). The CDR3 spans 14 residues. Germline loops: CDR1 SEHNR, CDR2 FQNEAQ (reference sequence). Trimming took off 3 bases at V and 6 bases at J, with 11 bases between the two ends. CDR3 sequence reads: CASSFSLGDEKLFF. In DNA, the CDR3 is TGTGCCAGCAGCTTTTCCTTGGGGGATGAAAAACTGTTTTTT.